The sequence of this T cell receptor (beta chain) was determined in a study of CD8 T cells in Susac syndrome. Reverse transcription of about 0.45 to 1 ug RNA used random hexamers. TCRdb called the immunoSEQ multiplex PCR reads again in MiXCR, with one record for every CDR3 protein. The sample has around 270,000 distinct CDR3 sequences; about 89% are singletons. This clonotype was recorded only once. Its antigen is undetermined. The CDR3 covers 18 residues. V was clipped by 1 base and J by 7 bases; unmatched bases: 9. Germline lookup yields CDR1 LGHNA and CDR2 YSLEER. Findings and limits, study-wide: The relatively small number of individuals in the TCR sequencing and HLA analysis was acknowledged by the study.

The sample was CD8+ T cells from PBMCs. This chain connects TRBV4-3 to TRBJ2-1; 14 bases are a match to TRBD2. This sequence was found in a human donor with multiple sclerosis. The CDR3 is CASSQVVRGLAGDNEQFF. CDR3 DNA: TGCGCCAGCAGCCAAGTTGTACGGGGACTAGCGGGAGATAATGAGCAGTTCTTC.